The 8 T cell receptor beta chains given below trace back to one sample, sequenced in a study of T-cell memory formation after mild COVID-19. MiXCR was run by TCRdb on the 5' RACE reads, yielding one entry per CDR3 protein. The repertoire holds 450,000 or so distinct CDR3 sequences, with roughly 23% as singletons. The sample comprised PBMCs or a T cell subset sorted from them (not recorded which). These receptors all stem from an adult woman who had mild COVID-19 (a few samples of this study predate the infection). Cell type and time point are not known.

This clonotype showed up many times. CDR3 sequence reads: CASSFPLFVIGYTF. The CDR3 bases are TGTGCCAGCAGTTTCCCGCTCTTCGTTATTGGCTACACCTTC. The chain combines TRBV25-1 with TRBJ1-2; D uncertain. The ends were cut back, 5 bases at V and 7 bases at J, with 17 bases in the middle. CDR1 is MGHDK and CDR2 is SYGVNS in the germline V gene. The CDR3 is made up of 14 amino acids.

The chain uses TRBV7-9 and TRBJ2-3, with D possibly being TRBD1 or TRBD2 (5 bases each). Per the germline V gene, CDR1 is SEHNR and CDR2 is FQNEAQ (reference sequence). CDR3 length: 15 residues. The germline V and J ends were trimmed by 7 bases and 0 bases, with 14 bases remaining between them. The CDR3 protein is CASTLYGGSTDTQYF. In DNA, the CDR3 is TGTGCCAGCACCCTTTATGGGGGAAGCACAGATACGCAGTATTTT.

This clonotype was picked up a small number of times. The chain employs TRBV2 and TRBJ2-7; no firm D call. The V gene's germline CDR1 is SNHLY and CDR2 FYNNEI. The CDR3 consists of 11 residues. The V gene lost 9 bases and the J gene lost 6 bases, with 12 bases spanning the gap. In DNA, the CDR3 is TGTGCCAGTACCCCCCTGGGCGAGCAGTACTTC. Translated: CASTPLGEQYF.

This clonotype was seen repeatedly, ten times or more. The J gene is TRBJ2-3, the V gene TRBV7-2; D unresolved. From germline, CDR1 is SGHTA and CDR2 FQGNSA. Trimming stripped 5 bases from V and 0 bases from J, with 12 bases between. This CDR3 is built from 15 residues. Here the CDR3 reads CASSPRWGSTDTQYF. The CDR3 DNA is TGTGCCAGCAGCCCTAGATGGGGAAGCACAGATACGCAGTATTTT.

The genes are TRBV7-2 and TRBJ1-2; the D is unclear. Trimming took off 1 base at V and 2 bases at J, with 8 bases between the two ends. Germline assignment: CDR1 SGHTA and CDR2 FQGNSA. The CDR3 is 14 residues long. The CDR3 DNA is TGTGCCAGCAGCTTAGTAAGGACGAACTATGGCTACACCTTC. Translated, it gives CASSLVRTNYGYTF.

The gene calls are TRBV6-2 or TRBV6-3 and TRBJ2-7; tentative D call: TRBD2 (5 bases). The V gene's germline CDR1 is MNHEY and CDR2 SVGEGT. The CDR3 is 15 amino acids. V gave up 6 bases and J gave up 2 bases, with 17 bases separating them. This CDR3 reads CASRRAASRPYEQYF. As DNA, the CDR3 is TGTGCCAGCAGACGAGCCGCTAGCCGCCCCTACGAGCAGTACTTC.

This chain uses TRBV30 with TRBJ2-2; unclear D gene. CDR3 length equals 16 residues. CDR1 and CDR2 from the germline V gene are GTSNPN and SVGIG (reference sequence). Trimming took 0 bases from V and 2 from J, leaving 13 bases between them. CDR3 in DNA: TGTGCCTGGAGTGTCCTCGGTAGGGATAACACCGGGGAGCTGTTTTTT. This sequence encodes CAWSVLGRDNTGELFF.

The sample holds a few counts of this clonotype. The V gene is TRBV11-2, the J gene TRBJ1-1, with 9 nucleotides matching TRBD1. Germline CDR1 SGHAT, CDR2 FQNNGV. The CDR3 covers 16 residues. The ends lost 7 bases at V and 2 bases at J; junction bases unmatched: 11. CDR3 loop: CASTDRDRAFNTEAFF. DNA of the CDR3: TGTGCCAGCACCGACCGGGACAGGGCGTTCAACACTGAAGCTTTCTTT.